This T cell receptor beta chain was retrieved from a study of beta chain features in type 1 diabetes. Unmatched junction bases numbered 10, after V lost 7 bases and J lost 4 bases. The CDR3 is 13 residues long. The germline V gene has CDR1 SQVTM and CDR2 ANQGSEA. Study-level findings and limits: A pattern of fewer insertions and more deletions at VDJ junctions was seen in type 1 diabetes patients. Patients' naive, central memory and regulatory TCRB repertoires appeared more alike than those of healthy donors. The analysis here could not establish whether HLA type shapes TCRB rearrangement.

As concerns this clone: Its target is not known.

A sort by CD45RO/CCR7/CD25/CD127/CD95/CD27 yielded CD4+ naive, central memory, regulatory and stem cell-like memory cells. Reverse transcription of all isolated RNA meant that expressed TCRB transcripts were sequenced. TCRdb's table, derived via immunoSEQ multiplex PCR, lists solely in-frame clones and lacks some. The data show roughly 150,000 clones, more than 9.5% seen once. The chain couples TRBV29-1 to TRBJ2-7; TRBD2 matches 7 bases. The sequence came from a young man in good health. The sample was central memory CD4+ T cells from blood. CDR3 region: CSAFSGKGYEQYF. As DNA, the CDR3 is TGCAGCGCTTTCAGCGGGAAAGGGTACGAGCAGTACTTC.